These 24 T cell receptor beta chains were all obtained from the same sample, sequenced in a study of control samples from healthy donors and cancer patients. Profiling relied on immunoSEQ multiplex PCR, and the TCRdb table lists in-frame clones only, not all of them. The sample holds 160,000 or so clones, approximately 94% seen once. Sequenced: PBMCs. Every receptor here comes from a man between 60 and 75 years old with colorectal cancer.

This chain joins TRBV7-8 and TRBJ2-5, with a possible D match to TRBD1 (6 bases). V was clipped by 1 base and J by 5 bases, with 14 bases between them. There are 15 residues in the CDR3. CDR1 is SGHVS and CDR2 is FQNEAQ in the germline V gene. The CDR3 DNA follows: TGTGCCAGCAGCTTAGGAGAAGGACAGTGGGAGACCCAGTACTTC. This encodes CASSLGEGQWETQYF.

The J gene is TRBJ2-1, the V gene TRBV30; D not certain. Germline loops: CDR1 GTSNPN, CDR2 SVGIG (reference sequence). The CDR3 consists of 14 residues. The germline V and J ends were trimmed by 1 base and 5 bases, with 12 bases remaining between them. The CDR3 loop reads CAWSASGRDNEQFF. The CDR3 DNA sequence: TGTGCCTGGAGTGCCTCGGGCCGCGACAATGAGCAGTTCTTC.

In DNA form, the CDR3 reads TGTGCCAGCAGCTTAGGACAGGCCAACGAGCAGTACTTC. Translating it yields CASSLGQANEQYF. The chain has TRBV7-2 and TRBJ2-7, with TRBD1 as a possible D gene (6 bases). CDR1 is SGHTA and CDR2 is FQGNSA in the germline V gene. The CDR3 length is 13 residues. Trimming took 1 base from V and 5 from J, leaving 9 bases between them.

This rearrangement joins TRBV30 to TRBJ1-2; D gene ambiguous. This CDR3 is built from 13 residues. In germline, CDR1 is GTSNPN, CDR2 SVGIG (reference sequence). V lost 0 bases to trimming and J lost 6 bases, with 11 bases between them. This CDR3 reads CAWSVMVGNGYTF. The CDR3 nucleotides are TGTGCCTGGAGTGTCATGGTGGGGAATGGCTACACCTTC.

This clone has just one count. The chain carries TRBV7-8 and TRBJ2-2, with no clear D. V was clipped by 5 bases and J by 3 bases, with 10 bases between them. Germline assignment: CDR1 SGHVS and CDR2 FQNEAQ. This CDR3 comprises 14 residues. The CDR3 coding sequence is TGTGCCAGCAGCCAATTGGGGTACACCGGGGAGCTGTTTTTT. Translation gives CASSQLGYTGELFF. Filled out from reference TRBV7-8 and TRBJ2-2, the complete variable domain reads GAGVSQSPRYKVAKRGQDVALRCDPISGHVSLFWYQQALGQGPEFLTYFQNEAQLDKSGLPSDRFFAERPEGSVSTLKIQRTQQEDSAVYLCASSQLGYTGELFFGEGSRLTVL.

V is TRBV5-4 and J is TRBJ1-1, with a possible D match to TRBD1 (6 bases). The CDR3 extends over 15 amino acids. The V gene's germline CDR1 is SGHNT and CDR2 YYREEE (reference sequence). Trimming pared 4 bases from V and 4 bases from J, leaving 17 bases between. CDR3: CASSPRSGGPTEAFF. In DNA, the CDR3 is TGTGCCAGCAGCCCCCGGTCCGGGGGCCCCACTGAAGCTTTCTTT.

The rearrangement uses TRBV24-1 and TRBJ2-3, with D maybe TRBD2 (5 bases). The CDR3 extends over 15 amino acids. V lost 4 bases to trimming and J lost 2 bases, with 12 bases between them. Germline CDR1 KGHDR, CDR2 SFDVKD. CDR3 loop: CATSEETDFTDTQYF. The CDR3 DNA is TGTGCCACCAGTGAGGAGACGGACTTCACAGATACGCAGTATTTT.

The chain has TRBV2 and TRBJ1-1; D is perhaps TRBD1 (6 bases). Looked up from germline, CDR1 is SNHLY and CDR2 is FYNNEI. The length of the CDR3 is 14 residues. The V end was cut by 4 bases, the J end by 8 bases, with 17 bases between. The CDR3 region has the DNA TGTGCCAGCAGTGGAAGATCGGGGACACCCGAAGCTTTCTTT. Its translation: CASSGRSGTPEAFF.

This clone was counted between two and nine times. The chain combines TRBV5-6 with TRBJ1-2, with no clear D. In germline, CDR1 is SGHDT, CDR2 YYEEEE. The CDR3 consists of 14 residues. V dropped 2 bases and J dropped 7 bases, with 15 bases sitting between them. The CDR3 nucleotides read TGTGCCAGCAGCTTTTCTGACCCGGTCGGTGGCTACACCTTC. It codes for CASSFSDPVGGYTF.

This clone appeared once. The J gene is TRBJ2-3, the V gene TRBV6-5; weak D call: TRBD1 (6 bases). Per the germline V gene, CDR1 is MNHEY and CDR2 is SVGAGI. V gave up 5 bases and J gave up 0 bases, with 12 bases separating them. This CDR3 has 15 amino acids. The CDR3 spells CASSNRQVSTDTQYF. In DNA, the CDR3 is TGTGCCAGCAGTAACCGACAGGTTAGCACAGATACGCAGTATTTT.

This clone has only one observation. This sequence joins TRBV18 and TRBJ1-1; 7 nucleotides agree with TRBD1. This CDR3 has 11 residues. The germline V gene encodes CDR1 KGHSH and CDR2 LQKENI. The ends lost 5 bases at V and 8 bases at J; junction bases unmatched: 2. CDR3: CASSKGAEAFF. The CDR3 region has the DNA TGTGCCAGCTCAAAGGGGGCCGAAGCTTTCTTT.

The CDR3 nucleotides are TGTGCCAGCAGCTCTTTCGACGGAGGGGGCTACACCTTC. Translating gives CASSSFDGGGYTF. The chain has TRBV7-9 and TRBJ1-2, with unresolved D. This CDR3 is built from 13 residues. Trimming left V 4 bases short and J 8 bases short, with 14 bases between. Looked up from germline, CDR1 is SEHNR and CDR2 is FQNEAQ (reference sequence).

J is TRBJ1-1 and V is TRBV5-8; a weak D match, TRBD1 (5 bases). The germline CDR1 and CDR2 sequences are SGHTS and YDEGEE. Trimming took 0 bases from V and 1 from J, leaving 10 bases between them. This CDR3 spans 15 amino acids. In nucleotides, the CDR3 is TGTGCCAGCAGCTTGGGCGGACAAAAGAACACTGAAGCTTTCTTT. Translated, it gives CASSLGGQKNTEAFF.

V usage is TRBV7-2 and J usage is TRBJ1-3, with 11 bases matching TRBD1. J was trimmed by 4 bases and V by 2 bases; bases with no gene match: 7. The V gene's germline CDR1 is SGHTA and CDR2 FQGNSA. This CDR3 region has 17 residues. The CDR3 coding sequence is TGTGCCAGCAGCTTATATTTAAGGGACAGGGGGGGAAACACCATATATTTT. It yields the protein CASSLYLRDRGGNTIYF.

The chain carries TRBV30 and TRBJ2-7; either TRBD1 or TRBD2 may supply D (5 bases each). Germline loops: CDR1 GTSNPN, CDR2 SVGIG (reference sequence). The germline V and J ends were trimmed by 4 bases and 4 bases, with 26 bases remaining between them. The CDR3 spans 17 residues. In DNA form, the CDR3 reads TGTGCCTGGAATAAGATTAGAAGCAGGGAGAGAGTGTACGAGCAGTACTTC. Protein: CAWNKIRSRERVYEQYF.

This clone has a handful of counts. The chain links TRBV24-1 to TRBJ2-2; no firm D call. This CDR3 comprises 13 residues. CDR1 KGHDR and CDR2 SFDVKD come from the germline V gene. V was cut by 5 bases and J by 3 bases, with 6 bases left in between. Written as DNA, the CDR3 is TGTGCCACCAGTGGTAGAGACACCGGGGAGCTGTTTTTT. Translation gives CATSGRDTGELFF.

This CDR3 is CASSLWQVGWERTQYF. The CDR3 nucleotides read TGTGCCAGCAGCCTTTGGCAAGTGGGGTGGGAGAGGACCCAGTACTTC. The chain is built from TRBV7-2 and TRBJ2-5; TRBD2 is a possible D gene (5 bases). Trimming took off 5 bases at V and 7 bases at J, with 23 bases between the two ends. The CDR3 is 16 amino acids. The germline gives CDR1 SGHTA, CDR2 FQGNSA.

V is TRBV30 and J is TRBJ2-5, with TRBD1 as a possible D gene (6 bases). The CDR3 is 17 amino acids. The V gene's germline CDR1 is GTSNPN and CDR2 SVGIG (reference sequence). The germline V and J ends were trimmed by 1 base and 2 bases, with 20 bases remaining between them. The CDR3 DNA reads TGTGCCTGGAGTGGAGGAAAGTTCCAGGGGCTACAAGAGACCCAGTACTTC. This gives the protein CAWSGGKFQGLQETQYF.

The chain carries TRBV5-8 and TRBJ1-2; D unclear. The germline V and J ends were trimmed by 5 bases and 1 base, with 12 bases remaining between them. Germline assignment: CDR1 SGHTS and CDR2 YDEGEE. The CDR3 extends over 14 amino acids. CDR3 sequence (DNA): TGTGCCAGCAGAACTTTGACCGTTAACTATGGCTACACCTTC. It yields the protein CASRTLTVNYGYTF.

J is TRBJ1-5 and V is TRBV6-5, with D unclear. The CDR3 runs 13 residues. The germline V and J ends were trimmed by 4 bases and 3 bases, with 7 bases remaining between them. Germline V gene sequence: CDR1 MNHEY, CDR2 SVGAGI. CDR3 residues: CASSLAFNQPQHF. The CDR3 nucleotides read TGTGCCAGCAGTTTGGCATTCAATCAGCCCCAGCATTTT.

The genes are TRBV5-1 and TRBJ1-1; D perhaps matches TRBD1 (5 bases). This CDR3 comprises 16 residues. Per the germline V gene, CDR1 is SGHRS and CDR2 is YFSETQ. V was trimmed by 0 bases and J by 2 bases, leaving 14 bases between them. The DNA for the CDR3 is TGCGCCAGCAGCTTGGACAAAGGGGAGTTTAACACTGAAGCTTTCTTT. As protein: CASSLDKGEFNTEAFF.

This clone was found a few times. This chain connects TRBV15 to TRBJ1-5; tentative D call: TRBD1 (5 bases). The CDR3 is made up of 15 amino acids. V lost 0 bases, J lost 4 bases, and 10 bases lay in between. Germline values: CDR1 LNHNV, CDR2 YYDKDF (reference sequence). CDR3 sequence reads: CATSREGQGNQPQHF. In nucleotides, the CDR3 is TGTGCCACCAGCAGAGAAGGCCAGGGTAATCAGCCCCAGCATTTT.

CDR3 sequence: CASSRQLTSYEQYF. The DNA for the CDR3 is TGCGCCAGCAGCCGACAATTGACTAGCTACGAGCAGTACTTC. This chain links TRBV4-1 with TRBJ2-7; D possibly corresponds to TRBD2 (6 bases). This CDR3 has 14 residues. Trimming shortened V by 4 bases and J by 3 bases, and 13 bases separated the two germline ends. Germline-derived CDR1 and CDR2 are MGHRA and YSYEKL.

The CDR3 DNA follows: TGTGCCAGCAGCTTGGATAGGACAGGCGGCTACACCTTC. This codes for CASSLDRTGGYTF. The V call is TRBV7-2, the J call TRBJ1-2; 7 positions agree with TRBD1. Per the germline V gene, CDR1 is SGHTA and CDR2 is FQGNSA. Trimming took 3 bases from V and 8 from J; bases not matched to a gene: 6. This CDR3 has 13 residues.